A selection of T cell receptor beta chains follows, all from one sample in a study of blood T cell repertoires in COVID-19. The method was immunoSEQ multiplex PCR; TCRdb's version includes in-frame clones alone and lacks a portion of them. This sample has roughly 99,000 clones, with less than 90% found just once. The sequenced material came from peripheral blood. The source of these receptors is a human donor in a cohort sampled during active COVID-19. Both conserved end residues are part of each CDR3. The D gene is left open where the match is weak. Some rows have no size entry. The others give once, few or many, or a class for an expanded clone.

V gene	J gene	D gene	clone size	CDR3 DNA	CDR3 protein
TRBV7-8	TRBJ2-7	.	.	TGTGCCAGCAGCTTAGACAGGCCTCCTAACGAGCAGTACTTC	CASSLDRPPNEQYF
TRBV5-1	TRBJ1-3	TRBD1	.	TGCGCCAGCAGCTTCAGTCAGGGGGCGAACACCATATATTTT	CASSFSQGANTIYF
TRBV7-2	TRBJ2-5	TRBD2	.	TGTGCCAGCAGCCCTAGGACTAGCGGGGTGGGCGAGACCCAGTACTTC	CASSPRTSGVGETQYF
TRBV7-2	TRBJ2-7	.	.	TGTGCCAGCACGCACGGCAGGGCATGGTACGAGCAGTACTTC	CASTHGRAWYEQYF
TRBV18	TRBJ2-7	.	.	TGTGCCAGCTCACTTAGTGAAGGGGGTAATTCCTACGAGCAGTACTTC	CASSLSEGGNSYEQYF
TRBV18	TRBJ2-1	TRBD2	.	TGTGCCAGCTCACCACCGAAGGGACTAGCTGTCAGTGAGCAGTTCTTC	CASSPPKGLAVSEQFF
TRBV18	TRBJ2-3	TRBD2	once	TGTGCCAGCTCCCCAAGCGGGAGAGGAGGGCGAGATACGCAGTATTTT	CASSPSGRGGRDTQYF
TRBV24-1	TRBJ2-5	.	.	TGTGCCACCAGTGAGCGTCTAGTTTCGGAGACCCAGTACTTC	CATSERLVSETQYF
TRBV5-1	TRBJ2-3	.	.	TGCGCCAGCAGCTTGGCCTTACTAGACGGGACAGATACGCAGTATTTT	CASSLALLDGTDTQYF
TRBV19	TRBJ2-6	.	once	TGTGCCAGTAGTACAACATCTGGGGCCAACGTCCTGACTTTC	CASSTTSGANVLTF
TRBV5-4	TRBJ2-3	TRBD1	.	TGTGCCAGCAGCTTGGACAGGGGAACCACAGATACGCAGTATTTT	CASSLDRGTTDTQYF
TRBV19	TRBJ1-5	TRBD1	.	TGTGCCAGTACCCGGACAGGGGTCAATCAGCCCCAGCATTTT	CASTRTGVNQPQHF
TRBV27	TRBJ1-5	TRBD1	once	TGTGCCAGCAGTTCGGGACAGACTAATCAGCCCCAGCATTTT	CASSSGQTNQPQHF
TRBV4-3	TRBJ2-1	.	.	TGCGCCAGCAGCCCACGCCCAGGACTATACCTCGACAATGAGCAGTTCTTC	CASSPRPGLYLDNEQFF
TRBV7-2	TRBJ2-1	.	once	TGTGCCAGCAGCCATCCCGACGGAGGGTACAATGAGCAGTTCTTC	CASSHPDGGYNEQFF
TRBV5-5	TRBJ2-4	.	.	TGTGCCAGCAGCACTGGGTGGGAGCACAACATTCAGTACTTC	CASSTGWEHNIQYF
TRBV18	TRBJ2-1	.	.	TGTGCCAGCTCACCATTGGCGGCCCCACTTAGCTCCTACAATGAGCAGTTCTTC	CASSPLAAPLSSYNEQFF
TRBV24-1	TRBJ1-1	TRBD1	.	TGTGCCACCAGGGGAGTGGACAGGAAAGTCGAACTATCCATGAACACTGAAGCTTTCTTT	CATRGVDRKVELSMNTEAFF
TRBV23-1	TRBJ2-1	TRBD1	.	TGCGCCAGCAGTCAAGTTAAGGGACAGGGAAACTACAATGAGCAGTTCTTC	CASSQVKGQGNYNEQFF
TRBV7-2	TRBJ2-1	TRBD1	.	TGTGCCAGCAGCATGCAAGGGGGCGCATCGTGGAATGAGCAGTTCTTC	CASSMQGGASWNEQFF
TRBV3-1/TRBV3-2	TRBJ1-1	.	few	TGTGCCAGCTTGTCCGGGGGGGCTGAAGCTTTCTTT	CASLSGGAEAFF
TRBV4-2	TRBJ2-2	TRBD1	.	TGTGCCAGCAGCCAAGTCTTTGATCCTGGCAGGGGGTTCACCGGGGAGCTGTTTTTT	CASSQVFDPGRGFTGELFF
TRBV11-2	TRBJ1-1	.	.	TGTGCCAGCAGCGTCTCGGGGGGGGAAGCTTTCTTT	CASSVSGGEAFF
TRBV20-1	TRBJ2-6	.	.	TGCAGTGCTAGTAAGATACAGTCGAGCTCTGGGGCCAACGTCCTGACTTTC	CSASKIQSSSGANVLTF
TRBV18	TRBJ1-5	TRBD1	few	TGTGCCAGCTCCACTGGGACAGGGAATAGCAATCAGCCCCAGCATTTT	CASSTGTGNSNQPQHF
TRBV9	TRBJ2-5	.	.	TGTGCCAGCAGCGTACAGGGGCGTGAAGTCGAGACCCAGTACTTC	CASSVQGREVETQYF
TRBV19	TRBJ2-7	.	few	TGTGCCAGTAGTATTGGGGGCAGAGCCTACGAGCAGTACTTC	CASSIGGRAYEQYF